This T cell receptor beta chain was captured in a study of blood T cell repertoires in COVID-19. Methods used by the authors: Reference gene primers were amplified, and this amplification served to estimate nucleated cell counts. This table comes from immunoSEQ multiplex PCR, and its TCRdb copy is limited to in-frame clones, with some not included. That table furnishes V, J and clone size, whereas the DNA furnished D and trimming. The sample yields about 430,000 clones, roughly 88% seen once. The V and J ends lost 1 base and 0 bases respectively, with 4 bases between them. CDR1 MNHEY and CDR2 SMNVEV come from the germline V gene (reference sequence). The CDR3 spans 15 residues.

The receptor was derived from a woman aged 18-35 years who had been exposed to COVID-19. Sequencing used PBMCs or T cells enriched from blood (not recorded which). The V call is TRBV27, the J call TRBJ2-6, with no clear D. In nucleotides, the CDR3 is TGTGCCAGCAGTTTATTCCACTCTGGGGCCAACGTCCTGACTTTC. Protein: CASSLFHSGANVLTF.